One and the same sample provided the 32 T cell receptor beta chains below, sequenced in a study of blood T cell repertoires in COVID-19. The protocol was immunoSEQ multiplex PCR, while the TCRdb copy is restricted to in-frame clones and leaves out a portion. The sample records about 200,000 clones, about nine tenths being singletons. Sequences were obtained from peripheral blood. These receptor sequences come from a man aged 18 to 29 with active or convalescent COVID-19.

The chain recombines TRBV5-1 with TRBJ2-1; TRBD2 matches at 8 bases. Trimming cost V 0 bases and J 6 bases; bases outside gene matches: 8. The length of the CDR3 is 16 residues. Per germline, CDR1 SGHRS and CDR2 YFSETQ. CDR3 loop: CASSLDLGGGPNEQFF. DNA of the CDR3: TGCGCCAGCAGCTTGGACCTCGGGGGGGGTCCCAATGAGCAGTTCTTC.

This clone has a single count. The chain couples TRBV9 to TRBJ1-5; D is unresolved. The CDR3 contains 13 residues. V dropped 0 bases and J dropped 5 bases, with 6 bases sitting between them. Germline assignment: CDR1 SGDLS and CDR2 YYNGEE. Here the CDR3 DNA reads TGTGCCAGCAGCGTAGGGGCATATCAGCCCCAGCATTTT. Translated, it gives CASSVGAYQPQHF.

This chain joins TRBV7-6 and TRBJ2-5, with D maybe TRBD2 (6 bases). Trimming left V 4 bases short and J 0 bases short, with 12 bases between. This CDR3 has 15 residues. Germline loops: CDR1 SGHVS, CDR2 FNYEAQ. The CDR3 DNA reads TGTGCCAGCAGCTCAAGCGCGGGGTACCAAGAGACCCAGTACTTC. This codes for CASSSSAGYQETQYF.

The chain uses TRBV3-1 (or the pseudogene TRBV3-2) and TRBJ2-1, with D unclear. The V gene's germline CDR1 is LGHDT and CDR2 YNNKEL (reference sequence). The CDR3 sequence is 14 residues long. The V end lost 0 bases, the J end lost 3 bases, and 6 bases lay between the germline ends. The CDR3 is CASSQEFSYNEQFF. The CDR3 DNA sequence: TGTGCCAGCAGCCAAGAATTCAGCTACAATGAGCAGTTCTTC.

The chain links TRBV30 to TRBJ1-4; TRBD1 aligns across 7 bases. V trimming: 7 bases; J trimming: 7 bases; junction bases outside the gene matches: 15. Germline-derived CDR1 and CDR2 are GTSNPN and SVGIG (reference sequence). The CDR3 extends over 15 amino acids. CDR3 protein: CAYNGGTAKAEKLFF. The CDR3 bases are TGTGCCTACAACGGCGGGACAGCCAAGGCTGAAAAACTGTTTTTT.

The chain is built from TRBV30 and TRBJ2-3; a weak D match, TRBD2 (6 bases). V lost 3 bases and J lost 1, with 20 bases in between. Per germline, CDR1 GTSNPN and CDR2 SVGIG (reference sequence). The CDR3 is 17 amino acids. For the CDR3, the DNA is TGTGCCTGGAGAAAGGGGAGGACCGATCGGGGCACAGATACGCAGTATTTT. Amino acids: CAWRKGRTDRGTDTQYF.

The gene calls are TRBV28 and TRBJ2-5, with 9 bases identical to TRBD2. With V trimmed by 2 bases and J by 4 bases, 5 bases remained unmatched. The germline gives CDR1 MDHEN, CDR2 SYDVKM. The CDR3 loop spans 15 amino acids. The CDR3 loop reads CASSLAEAGGETQYF. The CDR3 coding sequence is TGTGCCAGCAGTTTAGCCGAAGCGGGAGGAGAGACCCAGTACTTC.

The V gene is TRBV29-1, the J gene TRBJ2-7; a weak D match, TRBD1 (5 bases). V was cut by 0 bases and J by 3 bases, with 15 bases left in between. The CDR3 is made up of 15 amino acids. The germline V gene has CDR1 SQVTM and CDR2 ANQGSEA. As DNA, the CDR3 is TGCAGCGTTGAAGACAATCAGGGCCTGAACTACGAGCAGTACTTC. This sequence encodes CSVEDNQGLNYEQYF.

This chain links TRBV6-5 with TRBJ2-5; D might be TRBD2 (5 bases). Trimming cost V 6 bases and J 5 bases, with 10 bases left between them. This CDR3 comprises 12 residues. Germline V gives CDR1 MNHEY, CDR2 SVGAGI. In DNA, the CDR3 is TGTGCCAGCAGCAACTCGGGGGAGACCCAGTACTTC. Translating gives CASSNSGETQYF.

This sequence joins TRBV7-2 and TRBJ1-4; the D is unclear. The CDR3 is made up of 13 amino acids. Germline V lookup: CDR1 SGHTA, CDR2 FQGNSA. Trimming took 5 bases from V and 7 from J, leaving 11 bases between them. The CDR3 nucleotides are TGTGCCAGCAGCAGCTCGGTTACTGAAAAACTGTTTTTT. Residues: CASSSSVTEKLFF.

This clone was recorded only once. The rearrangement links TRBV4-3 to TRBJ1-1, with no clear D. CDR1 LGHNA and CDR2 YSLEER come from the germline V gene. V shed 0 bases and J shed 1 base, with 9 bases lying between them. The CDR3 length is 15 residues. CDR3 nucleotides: TGCGCCAGCAGCCAAGAGAGACAAAGGAACACTGAAGCTTTCTTT. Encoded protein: CASSQERQRNTEAFF.

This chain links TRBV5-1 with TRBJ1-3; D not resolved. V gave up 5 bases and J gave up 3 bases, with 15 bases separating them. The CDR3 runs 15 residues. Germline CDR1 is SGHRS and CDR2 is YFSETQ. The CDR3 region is CASRPSRDGGNTIYF. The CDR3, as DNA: TGCGCCAGCAGGCCTTCGAGGGATGGTGGAAACACCATATATTTT.

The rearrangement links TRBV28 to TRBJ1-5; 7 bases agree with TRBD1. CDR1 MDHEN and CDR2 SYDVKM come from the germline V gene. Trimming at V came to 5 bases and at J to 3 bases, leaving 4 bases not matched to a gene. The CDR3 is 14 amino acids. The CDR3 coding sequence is TGTGCCAGCAGTAGACAGGGCTACAATCAGCCCCAGCATTTT. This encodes CASSRQGYNQPQHF. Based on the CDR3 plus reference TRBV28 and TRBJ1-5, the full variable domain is DVKVTQSSRYLVKRTGEKVFLECVQDMDHENMFWYRQDPGLGLRLIYFSYDVKMKEKGDIPEGYSVSREKKERFSLILESASTNQTSMYLCASSRQGYNQPQHFGDGTRLSIL.

The CDR3 bases are TGTGCCAGCAGGCCGGACAGGGGAGTTATCACTGAAGCTTTCTTT. Amino acids: CASRPDRGVITEAFF. The chain joins TRBV5-4 to TRBJ1-1, with 9 bases fitting TRBD1. Germline loops: CDR1 SGHNT, CDR2 YYREEE (reference sequence). With 5 bases clipped from V and 4 bases from J, the junction kept 9 bases outside the gene matches. CDR3 length: 15 amino acids.

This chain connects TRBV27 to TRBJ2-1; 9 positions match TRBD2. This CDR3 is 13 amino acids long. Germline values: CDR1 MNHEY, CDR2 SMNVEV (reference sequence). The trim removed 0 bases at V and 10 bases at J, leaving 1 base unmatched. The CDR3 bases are TGTGCCAGCAGTTTATCTAGCGGGAGCGAGCAGTTCTTC. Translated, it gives CASSLSSGSEQFF.

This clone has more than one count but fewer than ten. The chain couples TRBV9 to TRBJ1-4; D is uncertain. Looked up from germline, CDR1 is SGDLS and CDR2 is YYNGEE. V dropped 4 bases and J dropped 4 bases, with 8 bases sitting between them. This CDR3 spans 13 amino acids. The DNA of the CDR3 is TGTGCCAGCAGCCCCGGGAGTAATGAAAAACTGTTTTTT. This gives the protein CASSPGSNEKLFF.

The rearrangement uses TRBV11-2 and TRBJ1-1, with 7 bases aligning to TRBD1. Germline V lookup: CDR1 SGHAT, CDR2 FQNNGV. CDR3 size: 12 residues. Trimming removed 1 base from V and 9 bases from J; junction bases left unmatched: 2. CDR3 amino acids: CASSLGQGKAFF. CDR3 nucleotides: TGTGCCAGCAGCTTAGGACAGGGTAAAGCTTTCTTT.

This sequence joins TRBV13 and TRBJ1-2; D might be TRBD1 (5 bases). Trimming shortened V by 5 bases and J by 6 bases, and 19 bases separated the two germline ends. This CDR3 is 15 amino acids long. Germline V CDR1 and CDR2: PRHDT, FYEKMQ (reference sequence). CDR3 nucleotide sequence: TGTGCCAGCAGCAAAGACCCTCGAGACAGAGATGGCTACACCTTC. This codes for CASSKDPRDRDGYTF. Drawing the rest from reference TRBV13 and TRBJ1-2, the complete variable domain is AAGVIQSPRHLIKEKRETATLKCYPIPRHDTVYWYQQGPGQDPQFLISFYEKMQSDKGSIPDRFSAQQFSDYHSELNMSSLELGDSALYFCASSKDPRDRDGYTFGSGTRLTVV.

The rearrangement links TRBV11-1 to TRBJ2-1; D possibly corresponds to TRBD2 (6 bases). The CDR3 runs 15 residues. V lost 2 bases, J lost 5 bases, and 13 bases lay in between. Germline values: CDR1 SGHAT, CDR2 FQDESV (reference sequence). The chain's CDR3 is CASSLNREWNNEQFF. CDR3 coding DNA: TGTGCCAGCAGCTTAAACCGGGAGTGGAACAATGAGCAGTTCTTC.

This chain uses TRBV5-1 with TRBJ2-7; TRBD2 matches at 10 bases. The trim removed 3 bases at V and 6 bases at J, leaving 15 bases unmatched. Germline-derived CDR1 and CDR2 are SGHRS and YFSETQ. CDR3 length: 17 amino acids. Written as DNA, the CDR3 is TGCGCCAGCAGCTACGATCACGGGCTAGCGGGAGTGGGCGAGCAGTACTTC. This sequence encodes CASSYDHGLAGVGEQYF.

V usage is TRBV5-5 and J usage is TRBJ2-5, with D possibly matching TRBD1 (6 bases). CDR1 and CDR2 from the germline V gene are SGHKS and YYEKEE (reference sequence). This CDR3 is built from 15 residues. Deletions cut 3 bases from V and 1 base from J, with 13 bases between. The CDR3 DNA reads TGTGCCAGCAGCTCATTGGGGGCAGTCCAAGAGACCCAGTACTTC. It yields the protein CASSSLGAVQETQYF.

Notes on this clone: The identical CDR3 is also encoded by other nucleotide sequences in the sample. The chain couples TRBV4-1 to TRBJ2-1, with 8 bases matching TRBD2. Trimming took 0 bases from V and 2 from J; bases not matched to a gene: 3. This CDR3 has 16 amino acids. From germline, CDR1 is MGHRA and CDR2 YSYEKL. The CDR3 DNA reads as TGCGCCAGCAGCCAAGATTCGGGGGGGGCCTACAATGAGCAGTTCTTC. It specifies CASSQDSGGAYNEQFF.

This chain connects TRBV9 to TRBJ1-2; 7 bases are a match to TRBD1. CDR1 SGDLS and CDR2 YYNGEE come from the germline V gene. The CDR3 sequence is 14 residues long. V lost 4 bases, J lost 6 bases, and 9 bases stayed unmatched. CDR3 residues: CASSRRQGFNGYTF. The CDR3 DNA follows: TGTGCCAGCAGCAGAAGACAGGGTTTCAATGGCTACACCTTC. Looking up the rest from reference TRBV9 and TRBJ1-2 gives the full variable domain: DSGVTQTPKHLITATGQRVTLRCSPRSGDLSVYWYQQSLDQGLQFLIQYYNGEERAKGNILERFSAQQFPDLHSELNLSSLELGDSALYFCASSRRQGFNGYTFGSGTRLTVV.

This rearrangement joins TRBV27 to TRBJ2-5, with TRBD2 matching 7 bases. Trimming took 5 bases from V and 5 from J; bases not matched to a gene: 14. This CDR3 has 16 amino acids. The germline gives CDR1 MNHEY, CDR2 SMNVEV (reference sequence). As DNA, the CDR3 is TGTGCCAGCAGTCCGATTGGGAGGGGCGGTTCGGAGACCCAGTACTTC. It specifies CASSPIGRGGSETQYF.

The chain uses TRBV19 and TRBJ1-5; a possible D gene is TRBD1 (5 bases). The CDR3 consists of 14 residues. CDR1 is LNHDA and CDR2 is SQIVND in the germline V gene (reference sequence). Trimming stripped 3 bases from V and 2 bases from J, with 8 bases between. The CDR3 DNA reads TGTGCCAGTAGTATCTTAGGGGGCAATCAGCCCCAGCATTTT. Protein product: CASSILGGNQPQHF.

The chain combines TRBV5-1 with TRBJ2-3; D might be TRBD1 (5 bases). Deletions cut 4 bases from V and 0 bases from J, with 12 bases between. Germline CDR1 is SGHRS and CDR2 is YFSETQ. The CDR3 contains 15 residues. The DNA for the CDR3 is TGCGCCAGCAGCGCCCAGGGTTCTAGCACAGATACGCAGTATTTT. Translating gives CASSAQGSSTDTQYF.

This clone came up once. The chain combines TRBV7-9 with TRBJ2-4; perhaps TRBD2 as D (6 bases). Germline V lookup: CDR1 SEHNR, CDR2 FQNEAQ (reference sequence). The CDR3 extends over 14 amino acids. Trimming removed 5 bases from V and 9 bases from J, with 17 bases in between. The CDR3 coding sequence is TGTGCCAGCAGCCCTCAGACGGAGGGCAGCATTCAGTACTTC. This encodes CASSPQTEGSIQYF.

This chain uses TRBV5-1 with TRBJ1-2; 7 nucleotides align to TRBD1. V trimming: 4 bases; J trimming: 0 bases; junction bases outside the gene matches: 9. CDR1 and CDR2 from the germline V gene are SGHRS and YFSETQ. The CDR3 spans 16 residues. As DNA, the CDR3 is TGCGCCAGCAGCGAAACCGGGACAGTTACTAACTATGGCTACACCTTC. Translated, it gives CASSETGTVTNYGYTF.

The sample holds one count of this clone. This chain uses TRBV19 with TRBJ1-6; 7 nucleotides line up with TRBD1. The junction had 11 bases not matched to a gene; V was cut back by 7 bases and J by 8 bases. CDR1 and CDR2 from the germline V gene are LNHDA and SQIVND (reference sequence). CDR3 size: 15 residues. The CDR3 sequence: CASTTGQRLDSPLHF. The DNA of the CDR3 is TGTGCCAGTACCACGGGACAGCGGCTTGATTCACCCCTCCACTTT.

The CDR3 reads CAWNRQDNEKLFF. The DNA of the CDR3 is TGTGCCTGGAACCGACAGGATAATGAAAAACTGTTTTTT. The chain is built from TRBV30 and TRBJ1-4; a weak D match, TRBD1 (6 bases). Looked up from germline, CDR1 is GTSNPN and CDR2 is SVGIG (reference sequence). V was trimmed by 4 bases and J by 4 bases, leaving 10 bases between them. The CDR3 length is 13 residues.

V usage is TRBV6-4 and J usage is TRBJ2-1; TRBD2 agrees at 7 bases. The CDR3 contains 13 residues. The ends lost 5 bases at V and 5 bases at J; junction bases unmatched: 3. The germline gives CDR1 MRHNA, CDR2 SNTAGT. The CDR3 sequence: CASSHTSDNEQFF. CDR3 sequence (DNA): TGTGCCAGCAGTCACACTAGCGACAATGAGCAGTTCTTC.

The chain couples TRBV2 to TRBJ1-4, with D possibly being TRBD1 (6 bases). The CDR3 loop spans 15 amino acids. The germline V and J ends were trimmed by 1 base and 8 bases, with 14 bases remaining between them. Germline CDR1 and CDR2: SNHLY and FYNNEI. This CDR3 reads CASSEEGGLREKLFF. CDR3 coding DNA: TGTGCCAGCAGTGAAGAGGGGGGGCTCAGAGAAAAACTGTTTTTT.